This T cell receptor (beta chain) was found in a study of T cell responses to AZD1222 COVID-19 vaccine. Measured with immunoSEQ multiplex PCR; TCRdb has only the in-frame clones, and not every one. The table lists around 150,000 clones, roughly 90% of them singletons. Findings and limits, study-wide: Clonal diversity was possibly underestimated, and the donors were mostly white British, with more females. Regions left unmutated in variants are reportedly the target of nearly half of spike-specific TCRs.

In the case of this clone: Its antigen is as yet unknown.

The clonotype comes from an adult in good health. The source material was peripheral blood, sampled on day 0 of AZD1222 vaccination.

The DNA of the CDR3 is TGCAGCGGATCCCTCGTCTCCTACAATGAGCAGTTCTTC. Residues: CSGSLVSYNEQFF. V and J are TRBV29-1 and TRBJ2-1; D is undetermined. The CDR3 sequence is 13 residues long. The V end was cut by 7 bases, the J end by 0 bases, with 10 bases between. From germline, CDR1 is SQVTM and CDR2 ANQGSEA.